This T cell receptor beta chain was captured in a study of type 1 regulatory T cells. The overall study: T-allo10 is an in vitro-generated, Tr1-enriched CD4 T cell product specific for alloantigen.

General observations from the study: Type 1 regulatory T cells had a more restricted TCR repertoire than non-type 1 regulatory T cells.

Looked up from germline, CDR1 is MNHEY and CDR2 is SVGEGT. J was trimmed by 7 bases and V by 2 bases; bases with no gene match: 9. The CDR3 spans 15 residues. TCRdb re-derived calls from the reads in MiXCR, one entry per CDR3 protein. The sample has 55,000 to 65,000 distinct CDR3 sequences, less than 65% seen once. For this clonotype: Its antigen remains unknown.

This chain links TRBV6-2 or TRBV6-3 with TRBJ2-7; 9 bases are a match to TRBD2. The clonotype was recovered from a human donor in good health. The sequencing sample was made of cultured non-Tr1 T cells, either the whole culture or a sorted T cell fraction (not recorded which). The DNA for the CDR3 is TGTGCCAGCAGTTACGTAGCGGGAGTCGGTCGTGAGCAGTACTTC. Encoded protein: CASSYVAGVGREQYF.